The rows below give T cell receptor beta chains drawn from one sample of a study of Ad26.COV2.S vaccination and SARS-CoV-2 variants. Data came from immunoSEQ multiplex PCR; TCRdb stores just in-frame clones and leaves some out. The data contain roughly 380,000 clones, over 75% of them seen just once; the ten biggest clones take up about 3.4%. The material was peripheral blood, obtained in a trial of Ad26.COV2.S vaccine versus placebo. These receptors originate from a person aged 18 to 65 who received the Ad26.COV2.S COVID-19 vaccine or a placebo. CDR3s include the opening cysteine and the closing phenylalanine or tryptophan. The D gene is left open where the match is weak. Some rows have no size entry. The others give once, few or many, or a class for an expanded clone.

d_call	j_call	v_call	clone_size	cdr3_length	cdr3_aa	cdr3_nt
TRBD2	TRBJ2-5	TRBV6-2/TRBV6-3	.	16	CASSPVSGGRRETQYF	TGTGCCAGCAGCCCCGTTTCGGGGGGGCGTCGGGAGACCCAGTACTTC
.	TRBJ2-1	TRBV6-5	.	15	CASKFSAEIGIGQFF	TGTGCCAGCAAATTTTCGGCGGAGATAGGCATAGGTCAGTTCTTC
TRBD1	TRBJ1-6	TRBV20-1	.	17	CSASFGQGSTYNSPLHF	TGCAGTGCTAGTTTTGGACAGGGTAGCACCTATAATTCACCCCTCCACTTT
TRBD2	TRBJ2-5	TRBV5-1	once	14	CASSFSGTQETQYF	TGCGCCAGCAGCTTTAGCGGGACCCAAGAGACCCAGTACTTC
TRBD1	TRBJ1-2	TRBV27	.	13	CASSLGQGNGYTF	TGTGCCAGCAGTTTAGGACAGGGGAATGGCTACACCTTC
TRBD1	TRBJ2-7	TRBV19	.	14	CASSPLDRAYEQYF	TGTGCCAGTAGTCCGCTGGACAGGGCCTACGAGCAGTACTTC
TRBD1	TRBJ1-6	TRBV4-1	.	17	CASSQPPPGQRNSPLHF	TGCGCCAGCAGCCAACCACCCCCGGGACAGCGTAATTCACCCCTCCACTTT
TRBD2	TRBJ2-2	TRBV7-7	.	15	CASSLGSGGTGELFF	TGTGCTAGCAGCTTAGGGAGCGGGGGAACCGGGGAGCTGTTTTTT
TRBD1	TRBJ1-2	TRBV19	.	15	CASSPEEGTARGYTF	TGTGCCAGTAGTCCAGAGGAAGGGACAGCGAGGGGCTACACCTTC
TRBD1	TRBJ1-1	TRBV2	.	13	CARGTGEDTEAFF	TGTGCCAGAGGGACAGGGGAGGACACTGAAGCTTTCTTT
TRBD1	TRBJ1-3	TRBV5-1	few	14	CASSLRGPGNTIYF	TGCGCCAGCAGCTTGAGGGGGCCTGGAAACACCATATATTTT
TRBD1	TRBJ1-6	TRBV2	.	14	CAGNRGDSNSPLHF	TGTGCCGGCAACAGGGGGGACTCCAATTCACCCCTCCACTTT
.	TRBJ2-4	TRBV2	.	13	CASSGGAKGIQYF	TGTGCCAGCAGCGGGGGAGCCAAAGGGATTCAGTACTTC
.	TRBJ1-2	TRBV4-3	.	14	CASSLVGQNYGYTF	TGCGCCAGCAGCCTAGTCGGACAGAACTATGGCTACACCTTC
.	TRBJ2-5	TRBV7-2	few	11	CASSLKETQYF	TGTGCCAGCAGCTTAAAGGAGACCCAGTACTTC
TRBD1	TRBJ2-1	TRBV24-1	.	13	CATGGTGGNEQFF	TGTGCCACCGGGGGGACAGGGGGCAATGAGCAGTTCTTC
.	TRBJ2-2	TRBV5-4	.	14	CASSSSLRTGELFF	TGTGCCAGCAGCTCAAGTCTTAGGACCGGGGAGCTGTTTTTT